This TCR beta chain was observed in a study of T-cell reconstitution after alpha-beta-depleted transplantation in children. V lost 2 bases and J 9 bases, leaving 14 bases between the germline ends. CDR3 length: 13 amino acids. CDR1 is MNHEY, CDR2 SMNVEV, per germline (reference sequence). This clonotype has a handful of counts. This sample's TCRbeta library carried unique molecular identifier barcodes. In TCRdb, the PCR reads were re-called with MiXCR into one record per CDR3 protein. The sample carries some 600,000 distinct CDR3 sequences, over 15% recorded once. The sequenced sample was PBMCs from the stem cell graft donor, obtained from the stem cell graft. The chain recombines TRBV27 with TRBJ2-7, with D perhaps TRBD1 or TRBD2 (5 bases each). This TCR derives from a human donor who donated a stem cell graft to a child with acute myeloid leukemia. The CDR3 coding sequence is TGTGCCAGCAGTTTAGGGACGTCCGTAGTGCAGTACTTC. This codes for CASSLGTSVVQYF.